This T cell receptor (beta chain) was captured in a study of shared clonotypes between healthy human individuals. Study outcomes and limitations: Enrolling few donors narrowed the genetic and exposure-history diversity that was represented.

About this clone: Antigen: not known.

V was trimmed by 7 bases and J by 3 bases, leaving 13 bases between them. The CDR3 is made up of 14 amino acids. CDR1 is ENHRY and CDR2 is SYGVKD in the germline V gene. Assay execution proceeded at the deep level. Clones were sequenced by immunoSEQ multiplex PCR, and TCRdb holds only the in-frame ones, with some missing. The sample records 2 million to 2.5 million clones, around 95% being singletons. The material sequenced was naive CD4+ T cells sorted from blood. As for subset: CD45RA+ positively selected. The clonotype originates from a man aged 18 to 29 in good health. The chain links TRBV10-3 to TRBJ2-1, with D maybe TRBD1 (6 bases). The CDR3 here is CAITAGTNYNEQFF. In nucleotides, the CDR3 is TGTGCCATCACCGCCGGGACAAACTACAATGAGCAGTTCTTC.